This entry lists 31 T cell receptor beta chains sequenced from one sample in a study of tissue T cells after allogeneic stem cell transplantation. Time point described: mouse harvest day 14 after allogeneic transplant. Each mouse received 10^7 T-cell-depleted marrow cells plus 10^6 splenic CD5+ T cells by tail vein. Here immunoSEQ multiplex PCR was the method, and the copy in TCRdb shows in-frame clones only, minus some. Among roughly 8,600 clones listed, 35% to 40% were seen once. The source material was skin. The receptors shown here come from a female BALB/c mouse given C57BL/6 T cells with graft-versus-host disease after an allogeneic hematopoietic cell transplant.

About this clone itself: Mouse names are used for the genes. This sample includes further DNA sequences coding for the same CDR3. The DNA read from the CDR3 is TGTGCCAGCTCCCCGACAATTAACCAAGACACCCAGTAC. Its protein is CASSPTINQDTQY. Given in full, the CDR3 is CASSPTINQDTQYF. This chain uses TRBV12-2 with TRBJ2-5; no reliable D call. The DNA ends 1 residue before the CDR3 does, and the rest of the CDR3 is filled in from the germline J gene. The CDR3 runs to 14 residues. The V gene lost 4 bases and the J gene lost 0 bases, with 10 bases spanning the gap. Germline values: CDR1 SGHLS, CDR2 HYDKME. Variable domain in full (rest from reference TRBV12-2 and TRBJ2-5): NSGVVQSPRYIIKGKGERSILKCIPISGHLSVAWYQQTQGQELKFFIQHYDKMERDKGNLPSRFSVQQFDDYHSEMNMSALELEDSAVYFCASSPTINQDTQYFGPGTRLLVL.

This clone was recorded a few times. Gene names follow the mouse nomenclature. Read data end 1 residue before the CDR3 end; the end is taken from the germline J gene. V is TRBV26 and J is TRBJ2-7; tentatively, D is TRBD1 (5 bases). Germline V gives CDR1 KGHPV, CDR2 FQNQEV (reference sequence). V lost 2 bases to trimming and J lost 7 bases, with 9 bases between them. The CDR3 has 12 amino acids. CDR3 in amino acids: CASSLEGREQYF. The covered CDR3 bases are TGTGCCAGCAGTCTGGAGGGGAGGGAACAGTAC.

This clone was counted only a few times. Gene names denote mouse genes. The CDR3 is cut off 1 residue early in the read; its end comes from the germline J gene. The chain recombines TRBV12-1 with TRBJ1-2; the D is unclear. There are 11 residues in the CDR3. V lost 3 bases and J lost 0, with 1 base in between. Germline V gene sequence: CDR1 SGHSN, CDR2 HYEKVE. Here the CDR3 reads CASSSNSDYTF. CDR3 bases read: TGTGCCAGCTCTTCAAACTCCGACTACACC.

Concerning this clone itself: The listed genes are named as in mouse. The read falls 1 residue short of the CDR3 end, and the missing part is taken from the germline J gene. This chain uses TRBV13-2 with TRBJ1-6, with D unresolved. TRBJ1-6 counts as an open reading frame of uncertain function. V lost 0 bases and J lost 7, with 2 bases in between. The CDR3 spans 12 residues. CDR1 is NNHNN, CDR2 SYGAGS, per germline (reference sequence). The CDR3 DNA, read in part, is TGTGCCAGCGGTGATGCCAATTCGCCCCTCTAC. It is translated as CASGDANSPLY. The full CDR3 sequence reads CASGDANSPLYF.

This clone was picked up a small number of times. Gene names follow the mouse nomenclature. The DNA ends 1 residue before the CDR3 does, and the rest of the CDR3 is filled in from the germline J gene. The chain uses TRBV26 and TRBJ1-3; TRBD1 matches at 7 bases. The V gene end was trimmed by 3 bases and the J gene end by 2 bases; junction bases not matched to a gene: 1. The CDR3 contains 14 residues. Germline CDR1 and CDR2: KGHPV and FQNQEV (reference sequence). The sequenced part of the CDR3 DNA is TGTGCCAGCAGTCTAGACAGGGCTGGAAATACGCTCTAT. This sequence encodes CASSLDRAGNTLY. The CDR3, in full, reads CASSLDRAGNTLYF.

In regard to this clone: Gene names refer to mouse genes. The sequenced fragment ends 1 residue before the CDR3 boundary, so the rest is inferred from the germline J gene. This chain joins TRBV2 and TRBJ2-5, with 9 nucleotides matching TRBD2. In germline, CDR1 is LGHNA, CDR2 YSYQKL. J gave up 7 bases and V 1 base, and 6 bases lay outside the gene matches. This CDR3 contains 15 residues. The DNA read from the CDR3 is TGTGCCAGCAGCCAAGCCGACTGGGGGCCACACACCCAGTAC. Translating it yields CASSQADWGPHTQY. The CDR3, in full, reads CASSQADWGPHTQYF.

This clone was observed a few times. Genes and germline come from the mouse. The read falls 1 residue short of the CDR3 end, and the missing part is taken from the germline J gene. J is TRBJ2-2 and V is TRBV19; D is unresolved. CDR1 FNHDT and CDR2 SITEND come from the germline V gene (reference sequence). Between the trimmed V and J ends, which lost 4 bases and 3 bases, there was a span of 10 bases. There are 14 residues in the CDR3. CDR3 bases read: TGTGCCAGCAGTCCCGACGGGGACACCGGGCAGCTCTAC. Translation: CASSPDGDTGQLY. The entire CDR3 is CASSPDGDTGQLYF.

This clone was observed a handful of times. Mouse gene names apply. CDR3 DNA (partial): TGTGCCAGCAGTCTGCCAGGGGGGTCCGACTACACC. It encodes CASSLPGGSDYT. The CDR3, in full, reads CASSLPGGSDYTF. The rearrangement uses TRBV26 and TRBJ1-2; 7 bases are shared with TRBD1. The read stops 1 residue short of the end of the CDR3; the missing end is completed from the germline J gene. The V gene end was trimmed by 2 bases and the J gene end by 5 bases; junction bases not matched to a gene: 2. The CDR3 has 13 residues. CDR1 and CDR2 from the germline V gene are KGHPV and FQNQEV (reference sequence).

In the case of this clone: Gene names denote mouse genes. The CDR3 end lies 1 residue beyond the end of the read and is filled in from the germline J gene. The chain carries TRBV13-2 and TRBJ2-7; the match to TRBD2 covers 7 bases. Looked up from germline, CDR1 is NNHNN and CDR2 is SYGAGS (reference sequence). Trimming cost V 0 bases and J 0 bases; bases outside gene matches: 3. The CDR3 runs 15 residues. This CDR3 reads CASGDAGGGSYEQYF. CDR3 DNA, as far as it was read: TGTGCCAGCGGTGATGCCGGGGGGGGCTCCTATGAACAGTAC.

Remarks on this clone: Gene names follow the mouse nomenclature. The read falls 1 residue short of the CDR3 end, and the missing part is taken from the germline J gene. The same CDR3 arises from other DNA sequences in this sample as well. The chain couples TRBV26 to TRBJ1-1; no clear D. Trimming cost V 2 bases and J 1 base, with 5 bases left between them. CDR3 length: 13 residues. CDR1 and CDR2 (germline): KGHPV, FQNQEV (reference sequence). CDR3 DNA (partial): TGTGCCAGCAGTCTGAGCAGAAACACAGAAGTCTTC. Its protein is CASSLSRNTEVF. Given in full, the CDR3 is CASSLSRNTEVFF. Together with reference TRBV26 and TRBJ1-1, the CDR3 gives the full variable domain: NSKVIQTPRYLVKGQGQKAKMRCIPEKGHPVVFWYQQNKNNEFKFLINFQNQEVLQQIDMTEKRFSAECPSNSPCSLEIQSSEAGDSALYLCASSLSRNTEVFFGKGTRLTVV.

Remarks on this clone: Gene names are the mouse ones. With the read ending 1 residue before the CDR3 end, the germline J gene is used to fill in that end. The rearrangement links TRBV26 to TRBJ1-4; D is unresolved. Trimming stripped 1 base from V and 0 bases from J, with 3 bases between. This CDR3 has 14 amino acids. From germline, CDR1 is KGHPV and CDR2 FQNQEV (reference sequence). CDR3 region: CASSLYISNERLFF. Partial CDR3 DNA: TGTGCCAGCAGTCTGTATATTTCCAACGAAAGATTATTT. Together with reference TRBV26 and TRBJ1-4, the CDR3 gives the full variable domain: NSKVIQTPRYLVKGQGQKAKMRCIPEKGHPVVFWYQQNKNNEFKFLINFQNQEVLQQIDMTEKRFSAECPSNSPCSLEIQSSEAGDSALYLCASSLYISNERLFFGHGTKLSVL.

Notes on this clone: Gene names and germline refer to mouse. The missing CDR3 end, 1 residue past where the read stops, is filled in from the germline J gene. The J gene is TRBJ2-4, the V gene TRBV29; 12 bases align to TRBD1. The germline CDR1 and CDR2 sequences are MSHET and SYDVDS. The CDR3 runs 16 residues. V lost 5 bases and J lost 2; bases outside the gene matches: 5. Incomplete CDR3 DNA: TGTGCTAGCAGTGCCGGGACAGGGGGCTTTCAAAACACCTTGTAC. Translating gives CASSAGTGGFQNTLY. From start to end, the CDR3 is CASSAGTGGFQNTLYF.

This clone was found a few times. The genes and germline here are from mouse. The read falls 1 residue short of the CDR3 end, and the missing part is taken from the germline J gene. The chain links TRBV23 to TRBJ2-1; the table gives TRBD1 as D, unverified against the DNA. Per germline, CDR1 KGHTA and CDR2 FQNQQP. The CDR3 is 14 residues long. The covered CDR3 bases are TGCTCCAGCAGTAGACAGGGGGATTATGCTGAGCAGTTC. Its translation is CSSSRQGDYAEQF. The full CDR3 protein reads CSSSRQGDYAEQFF.

By share of the sample, this clone is medium-sized. The gene names here belong to mouse. The sequence runs out 1 residue before the end of the CDR3; the remainder is reconstructed from the germline J gene. The chain is built from TRBV31 and TRBJ2-3, with TRBD2 identical over 14 bases. There are 16 residues in the CDR3. Germline trimming cut 1 base from V and 3 bases from J; bases unmatched to any gene: 3. From germline, CDR1 is GKSSPN and CDR2 SITVG. The sequenced CDR3 bases are TGTGCCTGGAGTCCCCGGGACTGGGGGGGCGCAGAAACGCTGTAT. Translation: CAWSPRDWGGAETLY. The CDR3 reads in full as CAWSPRDWGGAETLYF.

This clone was seen a handful of times. Gene names follow the mouse nomenclature. Coverage ceases 1 residue before the CDR3 finishes, and the germline J gene fills in the end. The chain is built from TRBV12-2 and TRBJ2-5; a weak D match, TRBD1 (6 bases). With 3 bases removed from V and 0 bases from J, the gap between germline ends came to 9 bases. The CDR3 contains 14 residues. Germline loops: CDR1 SGHLS, CDR2 HYDKME. CDR3 DNA (partial): TGTGCCAGCTCTTGGGACACTAACCAAGACACCCAGTAC. Residues: CASSWDTNQDTQY. The complete CDR3 sequence is CASSWDTNQDTQYF.

This clone has just a few counts. Mouse names are used for the genes. Read coverage stops 1 residue before the CDR3 terminus; the germline J gene supplies the remainder. The same CDR3 is also encoded by other DNA sequences in this sample. V and J are TRBV26 and TRBJ2-7; D perhaps matches TRBD1 (5 bases). The ends were cut back, 3 bases at V and 0 bases at J, with 6 bases in the middle. There are 13 residues in the CDR3. Germline CDR1 and CDR2: KGHPV and FQNQEV (reference sequence). The sequenced CDR3 bases are TGTGCCAGCAGTCTTCAGGGCTCCTATGAACAGTAC. Its translation: CASSLQGSYEQY. The CDR3 reads in full as CASSLQGSYEQYF.

Remarks on this clone: Gene names and germline match the mouse. Read sequence stops 1 residue before the CDR3 end, and the germline J gene provides the missing end. This chain links TRBV15 with TRBJ2-3, with 11 nucleotides matching TRBD2. V lost 11 bases and J lost 2; bases outside the gene matches: 6. Germline assignment: CDR1 SGHND and CDR2 FRSKSL. The CDR3 sequence is 14 residues long. The sequenced CDR3 bases are TGTGCCCGGACTGGGGGGCGCGCTGCAGAAACGCTGTAT. Protein: CARTGGRAAETLY. The full CDR3 protein is CARTGGRAAETLYF.

Concerning this clone itself: Mouse gene names apply. With the read ending 1 residue before the CDR3 end, the germline J gene is used to fill in that end. The chain couples TRBV23 to TRBJ2-7; TRBD1 reflects the table's D call only, with no check against the DNA. The length of the CDR3 is 13 residues. From germline, CDR1 is KGHTA and CDR2 FQNQQP. Partial CDR3 DNA: TGCTCCAGCAGTCACGGGACAAACTATGAACAGTAC. Translated, it gives CSSSHGTNYEQY. The complete CDR3 protein is CSSSHGTNYEQYF.

About this clone: The gene symbols are mouse symbols. The read comes to an end 1 residue before the CDR3 does, leaving the germline J gene to fill in the end. The chain employs TRBV26 and TRBJ1-4; the match to TRBD1 covers 10 bases. The CDR3 is 15 amino acids. The V gene's germline CDR1 is KGHPV and CDR2 FQNQEV (reference sequence). V lost 3 bases to trimming and J lost 4 bases; unmatched junction nucleotides: 2. CDR3: CASSLGQGDNERLFF. Incomplete CDR3 DNA: TGTGCCAGCAGTCTCGGACAGGGGGACAACGAAAGATTATTT. Based on the CDR3 plus reference TRBV26 and TRBJ1-4, the full variable domain is NSKVIQTPRYLVKGQGQKAKMRCIPEKGHPVVFWYQQNKNNEFKFLINFQNQEVLQQIDMTEKRFSAECPSNSPCSLEIQSSEAGDSALYLCASSLGQGDNERLFFGHGTKLSVL.

Comment on this clone: Gene and germline names: mouse. The read ends 1 residue before the CDR3 terminus; that terminus is restored from the germline J gene. The chain has TRBV13-2 and TRBJ2-1, with 7 bases fitting TRBD2. Germline CDR1 and CDR2: NNHNN and SYGAGS (reference sequence). The CDR3 has 14 residues. V shed 1 base, J shed 3 bases, and the junction held 1 base outside the gene matches. The CDR3 sequence: CASGDLGGYAEQFF. The CDR3 bases that were read are TGTGCCAGCGGTGATTTGGGGGGCTATGCTGAGCAGTTC.

With regard to this clone: Its ends do not fully match the called genes, so a read error is possible. The gene symbols are mouse symbols. The CDR3 is cut off 1 residue early in the read; its end comes from the germline J gene. This chain joins TRBV13-3 and TRBJ2-1; 7 nucleotides agree with TRBD2. In germline, CDR1 is NNHDY, CDR2 SYVADS. CDR3 length: 15 residues. CDR3 protein: CASSPGGVNYAEQFF. Partial CDR3 DNA: TGTGCCAGCAGTCCGGGGGGGGTAAACTATGCCGAGCAGTTC.

As regards this clone: Mouse gene names apply. The read ends 1 residue shy of where the CDR3 ends; the end is completed using the germline J gene. The sample carries other DNA sequences with the same CDR3. The rearrangement links TRBV5 to TRBJ2-5, with D possibly called TRBD1 or TRBD2 (5 bases each). V was pared by 0 bases and J by 6 bases, with 7 bases between. This CDR3 has 13 amino acids. Germline CDR1 LGHNA, CDR2 YNLKQL (reference sequence). Here the CDR3 reads CASSQDRGDTQYF. Incomplete CDR3 DNA: TGTGCCAGCAGCCAAGATCGGGGGGACACCCAGTAC.

Only a few counts were recorded for this clone. Germline and genes: mouse. The read terminates 1 residue before the CDR3 end, so the remaining end is supplied by the germline J gene. This sequence joins TRBV26 and TRBJ1-1; D is undetermined. V lost 4 bases to trimming and J lost 0 bases, with 9 bases between them. CDR1 KGHPV and CDR2 FQNQEV come from the germline V gene (reference sequence). This CDR3 is 14 amino acids long. The DNA read from the CDR3 is TGTGCCAGCAGTCCGCAGCGTGCAAACACAGAAGTCTTC. Protein product: CASSPQRANTEVF. The CDR3 reads in full as CASSPQRANTEVFF.

Worth noting for this clone: Mouse gene names and germline throughout. The read stops 1 residue short of the end of the CDR3; the missing end is completed from the germline J gene. J is TRBJ2-7 and V is TRBV15, with TRBD1 matching 11 bases. This CDR3 comprises 15 residues. The ends lost 1 base at V and 6 bases at J; junction bases unmatched: 5. Germline V gene lookup returns CDR1 SGHND and CDR2 FRSKSL. The sequenced CDR3 bases are TGTGCCAGCAGTTTAGGTGGACAGGGGGCGCGTGAACAGTAC. Its translation is CASSLGGQGAREQY. The full CDR3 is CASSLGGQGAREQYF.

This clone is labeled as medium-sized. The genes and germline here are from mouse. The CDR3 end lies 1 residue beyond the end of the read and is filled in from the germline J gene. This chain uses TRBV26 with TRBJ2-5, with D unclear. The germline V gene has CDR1 KGHPV and CDR2 FQNQEV (reference sequence). V lost 2 bases, J lost 2 bases, and 5 bases lay in between. The length of the CDR3 is 13 residues. The chain's CDR3 is CASSLASQDTQYF. The CDR3 bases that were read are TGTGCCAGCAGTCTGGCCAGCCAAGACACCCAGTAC. Together with reference TRBV26 and TRBJ2-5, the CDR3 gives the full variable domain: NSKVIQTPRYLVKGQGQKAKMRCIPEKGHPVVFWYQQNKNNEFKFLINFQNQEVLQQIDMTEKRFSAECPSNSPCSLEIQSSEAGDSALYLCASSLASQDTQYFGPGTRLLVL.

Sample share makes this clone medium-sized. Gene names are mouse gene names. Coverage ceases 1 residue before the CDR3 finishes, and the germline J gene fills in the end. The rearrangement uses TRBV26 and TRBJ1-1, with 8 bases aligning to TRBD1. The trim removed 4 bases at V and 3 bases at J, leaving 1 base unmatched. Germline-derived CDR1 and CDR2 are KGHPV and FQNQEV (reference sequence). The CDR3 spans 13 residues. CDR3 DNA (partial): TGTGCCAGCAGTCAACAGGGGGACACAGAAGTCTTC. This codes for CASSQQGDTEVF. The whole CDR3 region reads CASSQQGDTEVFF.

A remark on this clone: The listed genes are named as in mouse. The CDR3 spells CASSPGQSSYEQYF. The CDR3 bases that were read are TGTGCCAGCAGTCCCGGACAAAGCTCCTATGAACAGTAC. This chain connects TRBV24 to TRBJ2-7; a possible D gene is TRBD1 (5 bases). Read data end 1 residue before the CDR3 end; the end is taken from the germline J gene. CDR1 and CDR2 from the germline V gene are KGHTA and FRNEEI. V was clipped by 4 bases and J by 0 bases, with 10 bases between them. The CDR3 sequence is 14 residues long.

Worth noting for this clone: The gene names given are mouse names. With the read ending 1 residue before the CDR3 end, the germline J gene is used to fill in that end. The rearrangement uses TRBV15 and TRBJ1-1; TRBD1 matches 8 bases. V dropped 6 bases and J dropped 0; count of bases not matched to a gene: 0. CDR1 SGHND and CDR2 FRSKSL come from the germline V gene. This CDR3 spans 13 amino acids. CDR3 residues: CASRGQANTEVFF. Incomplete CDR3 DNA: TGTGCCAGCAGGGGACAGGCAAACACAGAAGTCTTC.

About this clone itself: Gene labels here are mouse ones. Read coverage stops 1 residue before the CDR3 terminus; the germline J gene supplies the remainder. The rearrangement uses TRBV26 and TRBJ1-1; the match to TRBD1 covers 9 bases. Germline V gene sequence: CDR1 KGHPV, CDR2 FQNQEV (reference sequence). CDR3 size: 15 residues. With V trimmed by 2 bases and J by 0 bases, 1 base remained unmatched. CDR3 bases read: TGTGCCAGCAGTCTGACAGGGGGCGCAAACACAGAAGTCTTC. Its translation is CASSLTGGANTEVF. The full-length CDR3 reads as CASSLTGGANTEVFF.

Of note for this clone: Germline and genes: mouse. CDR3 sequence reads: CASSQGGSDYTF. CDR3 bases read: TGTGCCAGCAGTCAGGGGGGCTCCGACTACACC. The V gene is TRBV3, the J gene TRBJ1-2, with TRBD1 matching 7 bases. The read terminates 1 residue before the CDR3 end, so the remaining end is supplied by the germline J gene. CDR3 length: 12 residues. V shed 6 bases and J 4 bases; nucleotides not matched to a gene: 2. Germline loops: CDR1 SNHLY, CDR2 FYNGKV (reference sequence).

This clone was counted between two and nine times. The gene names given are mouse names. Read sequence stops 1 residue before the CDR3 end, and the germline J gene provides the missing end. V and J are TRBV19 and TRBJ1-4; 9 bases fit TRBD1. The CDR3 totals 15 residues. CDR1 FNHDT and CDR2 SITEND come from the germline V gene (reference sequence). V lost 4 bases and J lost 0; bases outside the gene matches: 1. CDR3 DNA, as far as it was read: TGTGCCAGCAGTCACAGGGGGCTTTCCAACGAAAGATTATTT. It specifies CASSHRGLSNERLF. The entire CDR3 sequence reads CASSHRGLSNERLFF.